Listed here is a single TCR beta chain. Its antigen is undetermined. The CDR3 is 14 residues long. Germline V CDR1 and CDR2: GTSNPN, SVGIG (reference sequence). V lost 5 bases to trimming and J lost 0 bases, with 8 bases between them. This record comes from a study of chemoradiotherapy in HPV16-positive cancers. Study-level results: Candidate HPV-specific clones and E7-related TCR motifs grew in tumor during treatment.

Repertoires were generated with immunoSEQ multiplex PCR, while TCRdb's copy carries only in-frame clones and drops some. The table records approximately 12,000 clones, around 91% of them present only once. The clonotype originates from a human donor with HPV-associated anogenital cancer. The specimen was collected from a patient who underwent chemoradiotherapy. V usage is TRBV30 and J usage is TRBJ1-6; D call uncertain. CDR3 in DNA: TGTGCCTGGTCGCTGAGCTCCTATAATTCACCCCTCCACTTT. Translation: CAWSLSSYNSPLHF.